The 20 T cell receptor beta chains below come from one sample, sequenced in a study of regulatory T cells in long-lasting Graves disease. Arm-PCR with iRepertoire HTBI primers amplified the CDR3 regions for these TCR beta libraries. TCRdb ran MiXCR on the multiplex PCR reads and lists one entry per CDR3 protein. The repertoire holds a few hundred thousand distinct CDR3 sequences, with 20% to 25% as singletons. Regarding time point: newly diagnosed GD, antithyroid drugs for less than 3 months. Following extraction of RNA from PBMCs, that RNA was used to make the TCR library. The sample in question was peripheral blood mononuclear cells (PBMCs), obtained at new diagnosis, from a patient treated with antithyroid drugs. The source of these receptors is a female donor with Graves disease.

Only a few counts were recorded for this clonotype. The V and J genes are TRBV24-1 and TRBJ2-1; possibly TRBD1 or TRBD2 for D (5 bases each). Per germline, CDR1 KGHDR and CDR2 SFDVKD. CDR3 length equals 13 residues. V was clipped by 4 bases and J by 6 bases, with 9 bases between them. In DNA form, the CDR3 reads TGTGCCACCAGTGACCGGGACCCCAATGAGCAGTTCTTC. Amino acids: CATSDRDPNEQFF.

This clonotype was seen many times. The V gene is TRBV7-3, the J gene TRBJ1-2; 10 bases agree with TRBD1. This CDR3 contains 14 residues. Germline CDR1 SGHTA, CDR2 FQGTGA. Trimming took 6 bases from V and 8 from J; bases not matched to a gene: 9. CDR3 amino acids: CASRPGQGVGGYTF. The CDR3 nucleotides read TGTGCCAGCAGACCCGGACAGGGGGTAGGGGGCTACACCTTC.

This clonotype was observed many times. This chain uses TRBV24-1 with TRBJ2-2; tentatively, D is TRBD2 (6 bases). V was trimmed by 2 bases and J by 7 bases, leaving 19 bases between them. CDR3 length equals 17 residues. Germline assignment: CDR1 KGHDR and CDR2 SFDVKD. The CDR3 nucleotides read TGTGCCACCAGTGATTCGACGGAAGGGACTGTTGGCGGGGAGCTGTTTTTT. This encodes CATSDSTEGTVGGELFF.

This clonotype was counted ten times or more. V is TRBV30 and J is TRBJ1-2; 8 bases fit TRBD1. Per the germline V gene, CDR1 is GTSNPN and CDR2 is SVGIG (reference sequence). The ends lost 0 bases at V and 4 bases at J; junction bases unmatched: 7. CDR3 length: 15 residues. The CDR3 nucleotides are TGTGCCTGGAGTGTACCAGGGGGCAGTAGCTATGGCTACACCTTC. Its translation is CAWSVPGGSSYGYTF.

This clonotype was detected many times. The V gene is TRBV6-5, the J gene TRBJ1-2; TRBD1 matches at 11 bases. CDR1 is MNHEY and CDR2 is SVGAGI in the germline V gene. There are 13 residues in the CDR3. The V and J ends lost 4 bases and 8 bases, in that order; junction bases with no gene match: 3. Here the CDR3 reads CASSSGQGGGYTF. The CDR3 DNA sequence: TGTGCCAGCAGTTCGGGACAGGGGGGCGGCTACACCTTC.

There are many counts of this clonotype. The chain links TRBV20-1 to TRBJ2-3; D perhaps matches TRBD2 (5 bases). This CDR3 is built from 12 residues. Trimming removed 1 base from V and 3 bases from J, with 5 bases in between. Germline V lookup: CDR1 DFQATT, CDR2 SNEGSKA (reference sequence). The CDR3: CSARGETDTQYF. The CDR3 nucleotides read TGCAGTGCTAGAGGGGAGACAGATACGCAGTATTTT.

This clonotype appeared a few times. The chain is built from TRBV20-1 and TRBJ1-6, with a tentative D call TRBD1 (6 bases). Trimming cost V 3 bases and J 14 bases, with 14 bases left between them. Per the germline V gene, CDR1 is DFQATT and CDR2 is SNEGSKA (reference sequence). The CDR3 loop spans 12 amino acids. CDR3 DNA sequence: TGCAGTGCTAGGGCAGAAGGGGGGACCCTCCACTTT. Residues: CSARAEGGTLHF.

In the case of this clonotype: This may come from a read error, since a much larger clone is one base off. The chain carries TRBV24-1 and TRBJ2-2; 7 positions agree with TRBD1. With V trimmed by 7 bases and J by 1 base, 2 bases remained unmatched. The CDR3 loop spans 14 amino acids. Germline assignment: CDR1 KGHDR and CDR2 SFDVKD. CDR3: CATRNRGNTGELFF. Written as DNA, the CDR3 is TGTGCCACCAGGAACAGGGGGAACACCGGGGAGCTGTTTTTT.

The rearrangement uses TRBV12-3 or TRBV12-4 and TRBJ2-7; 9 bases fit TRBD1. This CDR3 contains 13 residues. Germline trimming cut 4 bases from V and 8 bases from J; bases unmatched to any gene: 6. Written as DNA, the CDR3 is TGTGCCAGCAGTTCATGGACAGGGGAACAGCAGTACTTC. It is translated as CASSSWTGEQQYF.

This clonotype was seen a handful of times. The chain links TRBV7-2 to TRBJ2-7, with TRBD1 identical over 7 bases. The CDR3 contains 19 residues. Germline-derived CDR1 and CDR2 are SGHTA and FQGNSA. V dropped 1 base and J dropped 5; count of bases not matched to a gene: 20. The DNA of the CDR3 is TGTGCCAGCAGCTTAGATCCGCCCCGCCCCGGGACAGCAGACCACGAGCAGTACTTC. Protein sequence: CASSLDPPRPGTADHEQYF.

This clonotype has at least ten counts. This chain links TRBV7-9 with TRBJ2-3; maybe TRBD2 (5 bases). Germline-derived CDR1 and CDR2 are SEHNR and FQNEAQ (reference sequence). With 5 bases removed from V and 6 bases from J, the gap between germline ends came to 12 bases. This CDR3 contains 13 residues. As DNA, the CDR3 is TGTGCCAGCAGCCCGGACTTTGCGGATACGCAGTATTTT. It specifies CASSPDFADTQYF.

Ten or more counts support this clonotype. The chain joins TRBV11-3 to TRBJ2-3; TRBD2 aligns across 9 bases. The germline gives CDR1 SGHNT, CDR2 YENEEA. Trimming took 3 bases from V and 5 from J; bases not matched to a gene: 6. The CDR3 sequence is 15 residues long. CDR3 loop: CASSLFSGSLDTQYF. In DNA form, the CDR3 reads TGTGCCAGCAGCTTGTTTAGCGGGAGTCTAGATACGCAGTATTTT. Based on the CDR3 plus reference TRBV11-3 and TRBJ2-3, the full variable domain is EAGVVQSPRYKIIEKKQPVAFWCNPISGHNTLYWYLQNLGQGPELLIRYENEEAVDDSQLPKDRFSAERLKGVDSTLKIQPAELGDSAVYLCASSLFSGSLDTQYFGPGTRLTVL.

This clonotype showed up many times. The chain recombines TRBV20-1 with TRBJ2-1, with 11 bases matching TRBD2. Trimming at V came to 0 bases and at J to 7 bases, leaving 17 bases not matched to a gene. This CDR3 contains 19 residues. Germline V gene data show CDR1 as DFQATT and CDR2 as SNEGSKA (reference sequence). The CDR3 DNA follows: TGCAGTGCTAGAGATGTTGGGCTAGCGGGGGGTGTTGTGAAGAATGAGCAGTTCTTC. Amino acid sequence: CSARDVGLAGGVVKNEQFF.

This clonotype appeared many times. The rearrangement uses TRBV15 and TRBJ2-1; D is unclear. The CDR3 is 13 amino acids. Between the trimmed V and J ends, which lost 6 bases and 7 bases, there was a span of 13 bases. Germline lookup yields CDR1 LNHNV and CDR2 YYDKDF (reference sequence). The CDR3 DNA follows: TGTGCCACCAGGTCAAAACTCGGGAATGAGCAGTTCTTC. Translating it yields CATRSKLGNEQFF. The whole variable domain, remainder taken from reference TRBV15 and TRBJ2-1, is DAMVIQNPRYQVTQFGKPVTLSCSQTLNHNVMYWYQQKSSQAPKLLFHYYDKDFNNEADTPDNFQSRRPNTSFCFLDIRSPGLGDTAMYLCATRSKLGNEQFFGPGTRLTVL.

This clonotype was counted at least ten times. The chain combines TRBV28 with TRBJ2-7, with D possibly being TRBD1 (5 bases). Germline V gene data show CDR1 as MDHEN and CDR2 as SYDVKM. This CDR3 comprises 13 residues. Between the trimmed V and J ends, which lost 2 bases and 6 bases, there was a span of 11 bases. CDR3 nucleotides: TGTGCCAGCAGTTTAGGTTTAAGGGGCGAGCAGTACTTC. Its translation is CASSLGLRGEQYF.

In this sample, this clonotype turned up many times. The chain links TRBV7-8 to TRBJ2-5, with 10 bases aligning to TRBD2. Losses at the gene ends were 5 bases for V and 1 base for J; bases not matched to a gene: 7. Germline lookup yields CDR1 SGHVS and CDR2 FQNEAQ. The CDR3 contains 16 residues. The CDR3 DNA follows: TGTGCCAGCAGCAGAGAGGTAGCGGGGGGCCAAGAGACCCAGTACTTC. Translation: CASSREVAGGQETQYF.

This clonotype was seen repeatedly, ten times or more. CDR3 bases: TGTGCCTCCGGGGGCGGCAACTATGGCTACACCTTC. As protein: CASGGGNYGYTF. V is TRBV2 and J is TRBJ1-2; TRBD1 might be the D (6 bases). Germline V CDR1 and CDR2: SNHLY, FYNNEI. The CDR3 has 12 residues. Trimming shortened V by 11 bases and J by 2 bases, and 12 bases separated the two germline ends.

This clonotype was counted many times. The rearrangement joins TRBV12-3 or TRBV12-4 to TRBJ1-1; 11 nucleotides match TRBD1. The CDR3 runs 15 residues. Trimming cost V 5 bases and J 3 bases; bases outside gene matches: 5. The CDR3 loop is CASSAGTGGYTEAFF. The DNA for the CDR3 is TGTGCCAGCAGTGCCGGGACAGGGGGTTACACTGAAGCTTTCTTT.

This clonotype was observed a handful of times. V and J are TRBV29-1 and TRBJ1-2; D is perhaps TRBD1 (6 bases). Germline values: CDR1 SQVTM, CDR2 ANQGSEA. This CDR3 region has 13 residues. Deletions cut 0 bases from V and 8 bases from J, with 13 bases between. CDR3 nucleotides: TGCAGCGTTGAAGAGGGGGGGGCGTTAGGCTACACCTTC. It yields the protein CSVEEGGALGYTF. Full variable domain (missing parts from reference TRBV29-1 and TRBJ1-2): SAVISQKPSRDICQRGTSLTIQCQVDSQVTMMFWYRQQPGQSLTLIATANQGSEATYESGFVIDKFPISRPNLTFSTLTVSNMSPEDSSIYLCSVEEGGALGYTFGSGTRLTVV.

The chain links TRBV5-8 to TRBJ2-1, with 11 bases identical to TRBD2. Germline V CDR1 and CDR2: SGHTS, YDEGEE. This CDR3 is built from 19 residues. The V and J ends lost 5 bases and 0 bases, in that order; junction bases with no gene match: 13. The CDR3 DNA sequence: TGTGCCAGCAGACCTGCCGGACTAGCGGGCCTGAGCTCCTACAATGAGCAGTTCTTC. This sequence encodes CASRPAGLAGLSSYNEQFF.